The 18 T cell receptor beta chains below all came from one sample that was sequenced in a study of T cell clonotyping in hematopoietic cell transplantation. Profiling relied on immunoSEQ multiplex PCR, and the TCRdb table lists in-frame clones only, not all of them. The sample lists about 69,000 clones, 90% to 96% seen once, with roughly 1.5% in the top ten. Time point noted: recipient sample about 28 days before transplant, after cytoreduction. Sequenced material: peripheral blood mononuclear cells, taken before stem cell transplant. The source of these receptors is a woman aged 45-59 years with acute myeloid leukemia. Some clones in this sample may be carry-over from other donors' samples.

The V gene is TRBV30, the J gene TRBJ2-5; TRBD1 might be the D (6 bases). This CDR3 has 12 residues. Germline V lookup: CDR1 GTSNPN, CDR2 SVGIG (reference sequence). V shed 5 bases and J shed 6 bases, with 13 bases lying between them. CDR3 DNA sequence: TGTGCCTGGGGGAACAGGGTAAAGACCCAGTACTTC. It translates to CAWGNRVKTQYF.

This chain uses TRBV5-1 with TRBJ1-1, with 10 bases matching TRBD1. Germline CDR1 SGHRS, CDR2 YFSETQ. This CDR3 region has 16 residues. V shed 3 bases and J 2 bases; nucleotides not matched to a gene: 7. The CDR3 protein is CASSSRQGALNTEAFF. The CDR3 DNA sequence: TGCGCCAGCAGCTCCAGACAGGGGGCCCTTAACACTGAAGCTTTCTTT.

The chain employs TRBV30 and TRBJ1-2; tentatively, D is TRBD1 (5 bases). The CDR3 loop spans 13 amino acids. Per germline, CDR1 GTSNPN and CDR2 SVGIG (reference sequence). Trimming pared 0 bases from V and 6 bases from J, leaving 11 bases between. CDR3: CAWSVWGGDGYTF. CDR3 coding DNA: TGTGCCTGGAGTGTATGGGGAGGGGATGGCTACACCTTC.

V is TRBV29-1 and J is TRBJ1-5, with 8 bases aligning to TRBD1. Germline CDR1 SQVTM, CDR2 ANQGSEA. Unmatched junction bases numbered 8, after V lost 7 bases and J lost 3 bases. This CDR3 is built from 14 residues. CDR3 DNA: TGCAGCGCAGGCGGACAGGGTAACAATCAGCCCCAGCATTTT. This codes for CSAGGQGNNQPQHF. The full variable domain, completed using reference TRBV29-1 and TRBJ1-5, is SAVISQKPSRDICQRGTSLTIQCQVDSQVTMMFWYRQQPGQSLTLIATANQGSEATYESGFVIDKFPISRPNLTFSTLTVSNMSPEDSSIYLCSAGGQGNNQPQHFGDGTRLSIL.

The J gene is TRBJ2-4, the V gene TRBV19; D unclear. The CDR3 extends over 14 amino acids. Germline V gene data show CDR1 as LNHDA and CDR2 as SQIVND (reference sequence). V gave up 6 bases and J gave up 0 bases, with 9 bases separating them. The CDR3 protein is CASRPFGAKNIQYF. The CDR3 nucleotides are TGTGCCAGTAGACCCTTTGGAGCCAAAAACATTCAGTACTTC.

The V and J genes are TRBV5-1 and TRBJ2-7, with TRBD1 matching over 10 bases. CDR3 size: 15 residues. J was trimmed by 7 bases and V by 2 bases; bases with no gene match: 9. CDR1 SGHRS and CDR2 YFSETQ come from the germline V gene. The CDR3: CASSFAGTGAGEQYF. DNA of the CDR3: TGCGCCAGCAGCTTTGCGGGGACAGGGGCCGGGGAGCAGTACTTC.

This chain joins TRBV14 and TRBJ2-1; no definite D call. The germline V gene has CDR1 SGHDN and CDR2 FVKESK. This CDR3 is built from 16 residues. The V end lost 4 bases, the J end lost 0 bases, and 13 bases lay between the germline ends. The CDR3 region has the DNA TGTGCCAGCAGCCCGTGGACGCCTAGCTCCTACAATGAGCAGTTCTTC. Amino acid sequence: CASSPWTPSSYNEQFF. The whole variable domain, remainder taken from reference TRBV14 and TRBJ2-1, is EAGVTQFPSHSVIEKGQTVTLRCDPISGHDNLYWYRRVMGKEIKFLLHFVKESKQDESGMPNNRFLAERTGGTYSTLKVQPAELEDSGVYFCASSPWTPSSYNEQFFGPGTRLTVL.

V is TRBV30 and J is TRBJ1-4, with a possible D match to TRBD1 (5 bases). The V gene's germline CDR1 is GTSNPN and CDR2 SVGIG (reference sequence). This CDR3 region has 13 residues. V lost 0 bases and J 5 bases, leaving 7 bases between the germline ends. CDR3 bases: TGTGCCTGGAGTGTCTGGGGGAATGAAAAACTGTTTTTT. Amino acid sequence: CAWSVWGNEKLFF.

The table lists this clone with a count of one. The chain carries TRBV30 and TRBJ2-3; unclear D gene. CDR1 is GTSNPN, CDR2 SVGIG, per germline (reference sequence). V gave up 0 bases and J gave up 4 bases, with 8 bases separating them. There are 13 residues in the CDR3. The DNA of the CDR3 is TGTGCCTGGAGTGTACAAGCAGCAGATACGCAGTATTTT. This gives the protein CAWSVQAADTQYF.

The V and J genes are TRBV7-9 and TRBJ1-1; 12 bases agree with TRBD1. The CDR3 is 14 residues long. Germline CDR1 and CDR2: SEHNR and FQNEAQ (reference sequence). V was clipped by 4 bases and J by 11 bases; unmatched bases: 8. In nucleotides, the CDR3 is TGTGCCAGCAGCTCGGGGACAGGGGGCAGCGTGGCTTTCTTT. The encoded protein is CASSSGTGGSVAFF.

The V gene is TRBV6-6, the J gene TRBJ2-5, with a tentative D call TRBD2 (5 bases). The CDR3 runs to 16 residues. Trimming removed 0 bases from V and 0 bases from J, with 11 bases in between. Germline V lookup: CDR1 MNHNY, CDR2 SVGAGI (reference sequence). In DNA form, the CDR3 reads TGTGCCAGCAGTTACTCGCTTTCGGGGTACCAAGAGACCCAGTACTTC. Encoded protein: CASSYSLSGYQETQYF.

V and J are TRBV11-1 and TRBJ1-1; D unclear. Trimming pared 10 bases from V and 3 bases from J, leaving 9 bases between. Germline values: CDR1 SGHAT, CDR2 FQDESV (reference sequence). CDR3 length equals 11 residues. DNA for the CDR3: TGTGCCACCGACAAGGACACTGAAGCTTTCTTT. Its translation is CATDKDTEAFF.

The chain combines TRBV9 with TRBJ2-7; D is unresolved. The CDR3 contains 14 residues. V was cut by 0 bases and J by 0 bases, with 7 bases left in between. Germline V gives CDR1 SGDLS, CDR2 YYNGEE. In DNA form, the CDR3 reads TGTGCCAGCAGCGTAGATGGAAGCTCCTACGAGCAGTACTTC. Translated: CASSVDGSSYEQYF.

The chain has TRBV10-1 and TRBJ2-1; 8 bases fit TRBD2. The CDR3 consists of 16 residues. In germline, CDR1 is WNHNN, CDR2 SYGVQD (reference sequence). Trimming at V came to 5 bases and at J to 6 bases, leaving 12 bases not matched to a gene. The CDR3 spells CASSRSGSGVGNEQFF. The CDR3 DNA follows: TGCGCCAGCAGTCGAAGCGGGAGCGGTGTGGGCAATGAGCAGTTCTTC.

The rearrangement joins TRBV4-1 to TRBJ2-1; 7 bases agree with TRBD2. The CDR3 is 17 residues long. V lost 1 base to trimming and J lost 3 bases; unmatched junction nucleotides: 9. CDR1 is MGHRA, CDR2 YSYEKL, per germline. The DNA for the CDR3 is TGCGCCAGCAGCCAAGGGGAGCCTAGCGGTTTCTACAATGAGCAGTTCTTC. Protein: CASSQGEPSGFYNEQFF.

For the CDR3, the DNA is TGCGCCAGCAGTGAGTCGGTAGCGGCACAAGAGACCCAGTACTTC. It encodes CASSESVAAQETQYF. The rearrangement uses TRBV10-1 and TRBJ2-5; D is possibly TRBD2 (6 bases). The length of the CDR3 is 15 residues. The germline CDR1 and CDR2 sequences are WNHNN and SYGVQD (reference sequence). With 0 bases removed from V and 2 bases from J, the gap between germline ends came to 10 bases.

The rearrangement joins TRBV4-1 to TRBJ1-2; D not certain. Deletions cut 1 base from V and 0 bases from J, with 12 bases between. CDR1 and CDR2 (germline): MGHRA, YSYEKL. This CDR3 has 16 residues. CDR3 protein: CASSQVSTATNYGYTF. The CDR3 DNA reads as TGCGCCAGCAGCCAAGTTTCTACAGCTACTAACTATGGCTACACCTTC.

This chain connects TRBV7-9 to TRBJ2-7, with 7 bases fitting TRBD2. The CDR3 consists of 16 residues. Trimming took 6 bases from V and 4 from J; bases not matched to a gene: 15. Germline V lookup: CDR1 SEHNR, CDR2 FQNEAQ (reference sequence). The CDR3: CASSSPGERDPYEQYF. The CDR3 DNA is TGTGCCAGCAGTTCCCCCGGGGAGCGGGATCCGTACGAGCAGTACTTC.